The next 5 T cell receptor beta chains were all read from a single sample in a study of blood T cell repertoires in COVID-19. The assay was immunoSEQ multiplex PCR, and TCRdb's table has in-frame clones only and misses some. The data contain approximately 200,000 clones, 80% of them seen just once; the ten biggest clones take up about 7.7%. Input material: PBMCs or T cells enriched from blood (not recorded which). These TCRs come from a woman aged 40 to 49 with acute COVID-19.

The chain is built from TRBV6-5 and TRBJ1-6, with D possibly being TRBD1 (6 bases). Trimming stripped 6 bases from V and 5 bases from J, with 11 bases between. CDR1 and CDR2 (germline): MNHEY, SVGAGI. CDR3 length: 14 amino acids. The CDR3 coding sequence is TGTGCCAGCAGCCAGGGGCCCCATAATTCACCCCTCCACTTT. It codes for CASSQGPHNSPLHF.

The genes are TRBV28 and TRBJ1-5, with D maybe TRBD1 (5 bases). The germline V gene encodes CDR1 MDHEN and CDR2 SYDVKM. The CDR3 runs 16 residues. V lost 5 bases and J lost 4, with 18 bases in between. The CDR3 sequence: CASSDKGLSRNQPQHF. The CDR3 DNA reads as TGTGCCAGCAGTGATAAGGGACTTTCGAGGAATCAGCCCCAGCATTTT. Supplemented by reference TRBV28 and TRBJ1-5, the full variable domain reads DVKVTQSSRYLVKRTGEKVFLECVQDMDHENMFWYRQDPGLGLRLIYFSYDVKMKEKGDIPEGYSVSREKKERFSLILESASTNQTSMYLCASSDKGLSRNQPQHFGDGTRLSIL.

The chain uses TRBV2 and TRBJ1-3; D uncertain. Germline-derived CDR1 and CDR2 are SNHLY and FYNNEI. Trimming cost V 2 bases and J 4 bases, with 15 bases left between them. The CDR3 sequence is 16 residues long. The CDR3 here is CASSESPRTTGNTIYF. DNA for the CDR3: TGTGCCAGCAGTGAAAGTCCCAGGACTACCGGAAACACCATATATTTT.

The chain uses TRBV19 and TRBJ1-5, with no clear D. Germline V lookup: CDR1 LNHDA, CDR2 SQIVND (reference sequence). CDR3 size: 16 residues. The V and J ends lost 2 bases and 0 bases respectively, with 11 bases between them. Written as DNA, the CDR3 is TGTGCCAGTAGTATAACGTCCGGTTATAGCAATCAGCCCCAGCATTTT. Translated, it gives CASSITSGYSNQPQHF.

Written as DNA, the CDR3 is TGTGCCAGCAGCCGCGATAGACAGGGGGCAAACACCATATATTTT. Translating it yields CASSRDRQGANTIYF. The chain has TRBV7-9 and TRBJ1-3; 10 bases line up with TRBD1. The J segment lost 6 bases and the V segment lost 5 bases, leaving 7 bases of the junction unmatched. CDR3 size: 15 residues. Germline assignment: CDR1 SEHNR and CDR2 FQNEAQ (reference sequence).